Below are 6 T cell receptor beta chains sequenced from a single sample in a study of T cells and copy number aberrations in small-cell lung cancer. Assay used: immunoSEQ multiplex PCR; TCRdb lists only in-frame clones, some missing. The table includes around 500 clones, 94% detected once. Sequenced material: tumor tissue. The receptor set was obtained from a man over 45 with small cell lung cancer.

Concerning this clone: Mismatch with germline at one junction end may stem from a read error. The chain is built from TRBV10-2 and TRBJ1-3; D might be TRBD1 (6 bases). Germline CDR1 reads WSHSY; CDR2 reads SAAADI. This CDR3 has 13 residues. The CDR3 sequence is CASSETEQGRILF. As DNA, the CDR3 is TGCGCCAGCAGTGAAACCGAACAGGGCCGAATTCTTTTT.

The V and J genes are TRBV14 and TRBJ2-3; D is unclear. The germline V and J ends were trimmed by 1 base and 4 bases, with 6 bases remaining between them. Per germline, CDR1 SGHDN and CDR2 FVKESK. The CDR3 contains 13 residues. In nucleotides, the CDR3 is TGTGCCAGCAGCCAAGTAGAGGCAGATACGCAGTATTTT. It codes for CASSQVEADTQYF.

As concerns this clone: The sample carries other DNA sequences with the same CDR3. V is TRBV5-1 and J is TRBJ2-1; TRBD2 matches at 7 bases. Per the germline V gene, CDR1 is SGHRS and CDR2 is YFSETQ. The CDR3 is made up of 16 amino acids. With V trimmed by 3 bases and J by 4 bases, 10 bases remained unmatched. CDR3 coding DNA: TGCGCCAGCAGCTCCTATAGTGGGAGGGATTACAATGAGCAGTTCTTC. Translating it yields CASSSYSGRDYNEQFF.

This chain connects TRBV6-7 to TRBJ1-2, with TRBD1 matching over 7 bases. TRBV6-7 is labeled an ORF, and its function is uncertain. V was clipped by 2 bases and J by 6 bases; unmatched bases: 9. CDR3 length: 15 amino acids. CDR3 amino acids: CASSYPGDRSNGYTF. The CDR3 nucleotides are TGTGCCAGCAGTTACCCAGGGGACAGATCCAATGGCTACACCTTC.

The chain links TRBV27 to TRBJ1-1; TRBD1 matches at 7 bases. CDR1 is MNHEY and CDR2 is SMNVEV in the germline V gene (reference sequence). V lost 5 bases to trimming and J lost 2 bases; unmatched junction nucleotides: 5. The CDR3 runs to 14 residues. The CDR3 protein is CASSRRQGNTEAFF. CDR3 DNA sequence: TGTGCCAGCAGTCGGCGACAGGGTAACACTGAAGCTTTCTTT.

This clone was picked up one time. The chain couples TRBV11-2 to TRBJ1-1; D is perhaps TRBD1 (5 bases). V dropped 4 bases and J dropped 6 bases, with 9 bases sitting between them. The V gene's germline CDR1 is SGHAT and CDR2 FQNNGV. The CDR3 is 12 amino acids. In DNA form, the CDR3 reads TGTGCCAGCAGCTGGGGACTACCTGAAGCTTTCTTT. Translation gives CASSWGLPEAFF.